Shown below are 24 T cell receptor beta chains from a single sample sequenced in a study of blood T cell repertoires in COVID-19. Produced via immunoSEQ multiplex PCR; TCRdb's table is partial and in-frame only. This sample has 220,000 or so clones, with roughly 88% found just once. Material for sequencing was PBMCs or T cells enriched from blood (not recorded which). The source of these receptors is a woman aged 45-65 years with acute COVID-19.

This chain links TRBV20-1 with TRBJ1-2; a possible D gene is TRBD1 (5 bases). Germline loops: CDR1 DFQATT, CDR2 SNEGSKA (reference sequence). V lost 0 bases to trimming and J lost 10 bases, with 9 bases between them. The CDR3 covers 11 residues. The CDR3 spells CSARELGPYTF. The CDR3 nucleotides read TGCAGTGCTAGAGAACTGGGGCCCTACACCTTC.

The chain is built from TRBV7-9 and TRBJ2-1; 10 nucleotides line up with TRBD2. Germline CDR1 and CDR2: SEHNR and FQNEAQ (reference sequence). The CDR3 is 15 residues long. V shed 7 bases, J shed 7 bases, and the junction held 10 bases outside the gene matches. The CDR3 loop reads CASNSLLAGENEQFF. CDR3 in DNA: TGTGCCAGCAACTCTCTCCTAGCGGGAGAAAATGAGCAGTTCTTC.

This chain links TRBV27 with TRBJ1-2; 9 nucleotides agree with TRBD1. V lost 4 bases and J lost 7; bases outside the gene matches: 13. The germline CDR1 and CDR2 sequences are MNHEY and SMNVEV (reference sequence). The CDR3 runs to 16 residues. The CDR3 loop is CASSSTRTGVIGGYTF. The CDR3 coding sequence is TGTGCCAGCAGTTCCACTCGGACAGGGGTCATTGGTGGCTACACCTTC.

V is TRBV4-3 and J is TRBJ1-5; a weak D match, TRBD1 (6 bases). Between the trimmed V and J ends, which lost 0 bases and 6 bases, there was a span of 15 bases. Germline V gives CDR1 LGHNA, CDR2 YSLEER. This CDR3 comprises 16 residues. This chain's CDR3 is CASSQDVGALSQPQHF. In DNA form, the CDR3 reads TGCGCCAGCAGCCAAGATGTGGGGGCGCTTTCTCAGCCCCAGCATTTT.

This clone was found once. The chain has TRBV27 and TRBJ1-1; tentatively, D is TRBD1 (6 bases). There are 13 residues in the CDR3. Trimming left V 8 bases short and J 1 base short, with 11 bases between. Germline loops: CDR1 MNHEY, CDR2 SMNVEV (reference sequence). CDR3 DNA: TGTGCCAGCGGGACGACAGGGAACACTGAAGCTTTCTTT. Amino acid sequence: CASGTTGNTEAFF.

The V call is TRBV27, the J call TRBJ2-1; 8 nucleotides agree with TRBD1. Germline trimming cut 9 bases from V and 7 bases from J; bases unmatched to any gene: 11. In germline, CDR1 is MNHEY, CDR2 SMNVEV (reference sequence). The CDR3 spans 14 residues. CDR3 region: CARPWDRWRNEQFF. CDR3 in DNA: TGTGCCAGGCCATGGGACAGGTGGAGGAATGAGCAGTTCTTC.

This chain connects TRBV11-3 to TRBJ2-1, with D tentatively TRBD1 (6 bases). Trimming cost V 6 bases and J 8 bases, with 8 bases left between them. This CDR3 comprises 11 residues. Germline CDR1 SGHNT, CDR2 YENEEA. The CDR3 bases are TGTGCCAGCAGTCGACAGGATGAGCAGTTCTTC. Amino acid sequence: CASSRQDEQFF.

This chain links TRBV9 with TRBJ2-3, with 9 bases matching TRBD1. V trimming: 3 bases; J trimming: 3 bases; junction bases outside the gene matches: 8. The CDR3 totals 16 residues. CDR1 is SGDLS and CDR2 is YYNGEE in the germline V gene. The CDR3 DNA is TGTGCCAGCAGCGGGACAGGGGTCGGCGATACAGATACGCAGTATTTT. Translating gives CASSGTGVGDTDTQYF.

This sequence joins TRBV4-1 and TRBJ1-3; D is ambiguous. The CDR3 runs to 15 residues. The V end was cut by 4 bases, the J end by 4 bases, with 14 bases between. CDR1 and CDR2 (germline): MGHRA, YSYEKL. CDR3 bases: TGCGCCAGCAGCCTATACCCCGAGAAGGGAAACACCATATATTTT. Protein: CASSLYPEKGNTIYF.

The chain uses TRBV7-3 and TRBJ2-5; D unclear. Trimming stripped 5 bases from V and 12 bases from J, with 7 bases between. Germline values: CDR1 SGHTA, CDR2 FQGTGA. The CDR3 loop spans 9 amino acids. The chain's CDR3 is CASSPKKYF. The CDR3 nucleotides are TGTGCCAGCAGCCCCAAAAAGTACTTC.

The rearrangement uses TRBV30 and TRBJ2-7; 9 bases are a match to TRBD1. Germline CDR1 GTSNPN, CDR2 SVGIG (reference sequence). This CDR3 has 14 amino acids. Trimming cost V 1 base and J 2 bases; bases outside gene matches: 3. CDR3 in DNA: TGTGCCTGGAGTGGAGGGACAGGGCCCTACGAGCAGTACTTC. This translates into CAWSGGTGPYEQYF.

The CDR3 spells CASSLEGGELFF. Here the CDR3 DNA reads TGTGCCAGCAGCCTGGAGGGAGGGGAGCTGTTTTTT. The chain has TRBV7-7 and TRBJ2-2; D may be TRBD2 (6 bases). Germline V CDR1 and CDR2: SSHAT, FNYEAQ (reference sequence). Trimming pared 5 bases from V and 8 bases from J, leaving 9 bases between. This CDR3 has 12 amino acids.

The chain recombines TRBV28 with TRBJ1-5, with D tentatively TRBD1 (6 bases). CDR3 length: 13 amino acids. From germline, CDR1 is MDHEN and CDR2 SYDVKM. V was pared by 8 bases and J by 6 bases, with 14 bases between. The CDR3 sequence is CASLKTRGQPQHF. DNA for the CDR3: TGTGCCAGCCTCAAGACCAGGGGTCAGCCCCAGCATTTT. Combining the CDR3 with reference TRBV28 and TRBJ1-5 gives the whole variable domain DVKVTQSSRYLVKRTGEKVFLECVQDMDHENMFWYRQDPGLGLRLIYFSYDVKMKEKGDIPEGYSVSREKKERFSLILESASTNQTSMYLCASLKTRGQPQHFGDGTRLSIL.

This clone was observed a handful of times. The chain couples TRBV6-1 to TRBJ2-7; weak D call: TRBD2 (6 bases). This CDR3 is 15 amino acids long. Trimming stripped 0 bases from V and 0 bases from J, with 9 bases between. Germline V gene sequence: CDR1 MNHNS, CDR2 SASEGT. The CDR3 DNA is TGTGCCAGCAGTGAAGCGGGCGGGGCCTCCTACGAGCAGTACTTC. Residues: CASSEAGGASYEQYF.

Points on this clone: The same CDR3 can be traced to other DNA sequences in this sample. The chain recombines TRBV29-1 with TRBJ1-1, with D unresolved. Per the germline V gene, CDR1 is SQVTM and CDR2 is ANQGSEA. The length of the CDR3 is 8 residues. Trimming took off 8 bases at V and 10 bases at J, with 8 bases between the two ends. The CDR3, as DNA: TGCAGCATCCCGGGAGCTTTCTTT. Protein: CSIPGAFF.

The chain links TRBV14 to TRBJ2-1; 7 nucleotides align to TRBD2. Germline values: CDR1 SGHDN, CDR2 FVKESK. With 4 bases clipped from V and 10 bases from J, the junction kept 13 bases outside the gene matches. The CDR3 sequence is 15 residues long. The CDR3: CASSRERGTYLEQFF. Written as DNA, the CDR3 is TGTGCCAGCAGCCGGGAGCGGGGTACTTATCTGGAGCAGTTCTTC.

Only one count was recorded for this clone. The chain uses TRBV19 and TRBJ1-5; possible D gene TRBD1, 5 bases. This CDR3 region has 16 residues. Germline CDR1 and CDR2: LNHDA and SQIVND (reference sequence). V lost 3 bases, J lost 5 bases, and 17 bases lay in between. The CDR3 coding sequence is TGTGCCAGTAGTATTGGACAAGGGGAAGTCCATCAGCCCCAGCATTTT. It is translated as CASSIGQGEVHQPQHF.

The genes are TRBV3-1 (or the pseudogene TRBV3-2) and TRBJ1-2; 7 bases align to TRBD1. The CDR3 consists of 14 residues. Germline V CDR1 and CDR2: LGHDT, YNNKEL (reference sequence). V shed 4 bases and J 3 bases; nucleotides not matched to a gene: 5. This chain's CDR3 is CASSPFTGDYGYTF. CDR3 sequence (DNA): TGTGCCAGCAGCCCATTTACAGGGGACTATGGCTACACCTTC.

The genes are TRBV3-1 (or the pseudogene TRBV3-2) and TRBJ2-7, with 7 bases lining up with TRBD2. The CDR3 extends over 14 amino acids. Germline values: CDR1 LGHDT, CDR2 YNNKEL (reference sequence). J was trimmed by 3 bases and V by 1 base; bases with no gene match: 3. CDR3 region: CASSQAGGFYEQYF. CDR3 DNA: TGTGCCAGCAGCCAAGCGGGAGGTTTCTACGAGCAGTACTTC.

This clone has only a few counts. V and J are TRBV28 and TRBJ1-5; a weak D match, TRBD1 (5 bases). Germline V CDR1 and CDR2: MDHEN, SYDVKM. Trimming stripped 3 bases from V and 0 bases from J, with 9 bases between. This CDR3 contains 15 residues. The CDR3 sequence is CASSFPQVSNQPQHF. The CDR3 bases are TGTGCCAGCAGTTTCCCACAGGTTAGCAATCAGCCCCAGCATTTT.

The chain joins TRBV9 to TRBJ2-3; the match to TRBD2 covers 7 bases. Germline CDR1 and CDR2: SGDLS and YYNGEE. Trimming removed 3 bases from V and 2 bases from J; junction bases left unmatched: 6. CDR3 length: 15 residues. CDR3 loop: CASSGLAGDTDTQYF. In DNA, the CDR3 is TGTGCCAGCAGCGGACTAGCCGGGGACACAGATACGCAGTATTTT.

This sequence joins TRBV19 and TRBJ2-1; 10 bases align to TRBD2. Germline CDR1 reads LNHDA; CDR2 reads SQIVND (reference sequence). J lost 0 bases, V lost 4 bases, and 0 bases had no gene match. The CDR3 is made up of 15 amino acids. CDR3 protein: CASSTSGSSYNEQFF. CDR3 coding DNA: TGTGCCAGTAGTACTAGCGGGAGCTCCTACAATGAGCAGTTCTTC.

This chain links TRBV30 with TRBJ2-6, with D possibly TRBD1 on 6 matching bases. Germline assignment: CDR1 GTSNPN and CDR2 SVGIG (reference sequence). The CDR3 consists of 14 residues. The chain's CDR3 is CALDRSSGANVLTF. CDR3 sequence (DNA): TGTGCGCTCGACAGGAGCTCTGGGGCCAACGTCCTGACTTTC. Combining the CDR3 with reference TRBV30 and TRBJ2-6 gives the whole variable domain SQTIHQWPATLVQPVGSPLSLECTVEGTSNPNLYWYRQAAGRGLQLLFYSVGIGQISSEVPQNLSASRPQDRQFILSSKKLLLSDSGFYLCALDRSSGANVLTFGAGSRLTVL.

V gene TRBV7-2 combines with J gene TRBJ2-3; 14 bases match TRBD2. Trimming at V came to 1 base and at J to 5 bases, leaving 2 bases not matched to a gene. Germline V gene lookup returns CDR1 SGHTA and CDR2 FQGNSA. This CDR3 is 16 amino acids long. DNA of the CDR3: TGTGCCAGCAGCTTAGGACTAGCGGGAGGGGTAGATACGCAGTATTTT. As protein: CASSLGLAGGVDTQYF.